These 12 T cell receptor beta chains were all obtained from the same sample, sequenced in a study of blood T cells in healthy people across ages. Then a second PCR, running roughly 7 to 11 cycles, was carried out with a sample-barcoded 5' primer and a J-beta primer mix. TCRdb analysed the 5' RACE reads with MiXCR anew, one entry per CDR3 protein. The profile shows 540,000 or so distinct CDR3 sequences, 24% of them singletons. These same data were also listed under a study on T cells of mothers and their children.

Sequenced sample: blood. The receptor set was obtained from a boy between 10 and 17 years old in good health.

The rearrangement links TRBV20-1 to TRBJ1-1; no reliable D call. The ends were cut back, 0 bases at V and 1 base at J, with 15 bases in the middle. This CDR3 spans 16 amino acids. Germline V gene sequence: CDR1 DFQATT, CDR2 SNEGSKA (reference sequence). CDR3 residues: CSARDPIGSPNTEAFF. The DNA of the CDR3 is TGCAGTGCTAGAGACCCCATCGGCTCTCCGAACACTGAAGCTTTCTTT.

The chain combines TRBV2 with TRBJ2-7; D possibly uses TRBD1 or TRBD2 (6 bases each). Trimming cost V 1 base and J 6 bases, with 13 bases left between them. CDR3 length: 14 residues. The germline CDR1 and CDR2 sequences are SNHLY and FYNNEI. CDR3: CASSEVDRRGEQYF. In nucleotides, the CDR3 is TGTGCCAGCAGTGAAGTAGACAGGAGGGGCGAGCAGTACTTC.

This clonotype has a single count. The genes are TRBV27 and TRBJ2-7; 8 nucleotides line up with TRBD1. Looked up from germline, CDR1 is MNHEY and CDR2 is SMNVEV (reference sequence). CDR3 length equals 14 residues. V dropped 5 bases and J dropped 3; count of bases not matched to a gene: 6. DNA of the CDR3: TGTGCCAGCAGTCATCAAACAGGGGGCTACGAGCAGTACTTC. It is translated as CASSHQTGGYEQYF.

This clonotype showed up just a few times. V usage is TRBV10-3 and J usage is TRBJ1-1; D is unclear. The CDR3 length is 15 residues. Trimming cost V 2 bases and J 1 base, with 11 bases left between them. CDR1 is ENHRY, CDR2 SYGVKD, per germline. DNA of the CDR3: TGTGCCATCAGTGAGACGGGTGGTGGGAACACTGAAGCTTTCTTT. Amino acids: CAISETGGGNTEAFF.

The chain links TRBV20-1 to TRBJ2-1, with 9 bases lining up with TRBD2. In germline, CDR1 is DFQATT, CDR2 SNEGSKA (reference sequence). The CDR3 has 15 residues. V was pared by 3 bases and J by 8 bases, with 11 bases of the junction left unmatched. CDR3 DNA sequence: TGCAGTGCTAGGGCGCTAGCGGGGAGCCTCGATGAGCAGTTCTTC. Encoded protein: CSARALAGSLDEQFF.

The table lists this clonotype with a few counts. This rearrangement joins TRBV7-2 to TRBJ2-7; TRBD2 is a possible D gene (6 bases). The ends were cut back, 0 bases at V and 2 bases at J, with 14 bases in the middle. The CDR3 is 16 residues long. CDR1 and CDR2 (germline): SGHTA, FQGNSA. The DNA for the CDR3 is TGTGCCAGCAGCTTAGCGGGGGGATGGGACCCCTACGAGCAGTACTTC. It codes for CASSLAGGWDPYEQYF.

V usage is TRBV29-1 and J usage is TRBJ1-2; D is perhaps TRBD1 (5 bases). This CDR3 has 14 amino acids. Germline values: CDR1 SQVTM, CDR2 ANQGSEA. The V end was cut by 3 bases, the J end by 3 bases, with 14 bases between. The CDR3 nucleotides read TGCAGCGTTGATCTCCCCGACAGCGACTATGGCTACACCTTC. This encodes CSVDLPDSDYGYTF.

This rearrangement joins TRBV25-1 to TRBJ2-1; 15 bases map to TRBD2. With V trimmed by 0 bases and J by 8 bases, 11 bases remained unmatched. Per the germline V gene, CDR1 is MGHDK and CDR2 is SYGVNS. This CDR3 has 19 amino acids. This chain's CDR3 is CASSEYGTSGGWLEDEQFF. The CDR3 nucleotides read TGTGCCAGCAGTGAATACGGGACTAGCGGGGGGTGGTTAGAGGATGAGCAGTTCTTC. Variable domain in full (rest from reference TRBV25-1 and TRBJ2-1): EADIYQTPRYLVIGTGKKITLECSQTMGHDKMYWYQQDPGMELHLIHYSYGVNSTEKGDLSSESTVSRIRTEHFPLTLESARPSHTSQYLCASSEYGTSGGWLEDEQFFGPGTRLTVL.

The gene calls are TRBV7-9 and TRBJ2-1, with D possibly TRBD1 on 5 matching bases. Gene TRBJ2-7 matches the end of the DNA better, so the J call may be wrong. The CDR3 contains 12 residues. Germline CDR1 and CDR2: SEHNR and FQNEAQ (reference sequence). CDR3 protein: CASSTGQAEQYF. The CDR3, as DNA: TGTGCCAGCAGCACCGGACAAGCCGAGCAGTACTTC.

This chain uses TRBV6-5 with TRBJ2-3; TRBD2 agrees at 10 bases. J gave up 0 bases and V 0 bases, and 9 bases lay outside the gene matches. The CDR3 length is 19 residues. Per the germline V gene, CDR1 is MNHEY and CDR2 is SVGAGI. The CDR3 region is CASSYSRIAGGTSTDTQYF. CDR3 sequence (DNA): TGTGCCAGCAGTTACTCCCGAATAGCGGGGGGAACTAGCACAGATACGCAGTATTTT.

This chain connects TRBV12-3 or TRBV12-4 to TRBJ2-3, with a possible D match to TRBD2 (5 bases). The V and J ends lost 7 bases and 0 bases respectively, with 17 bases between them. There are 16 residues in the CDR3. In DNA form, the CDR3 reads TGTGCCAGCACCGCTCGGAGCAGAGGGAGCACAGATACGCAGTATTTT. Translation: CASTARSRGSTDTQYF.

This clonotype was counted a few times. The rearrangement uses TRBV10-3 and TRBJ2-5; a weak D match, TRBD2 (5 bases). Germline lookup yields CDR1 ENHRY and CDR2 SYGVKD. The CDR3 covers 16 residues. Trimming pared 8 bases from V and 4 bases from J, leaving 23 bases between. The CDR3 reads CAISPTTREIRETQYF. CDR3 DNA sequence: TGTGCCATCTCCCCGACTACCAGAGAGATAAGAGAGACCCAGTACTTC.